This T cell receptor (beta chain) stems from a study of OX40 agonist ivuxolimab in advanced cancers. With respect to the entire study: The costimulatory receptor OX40 (CD134) was targeted by ivuxolimab, a fully human IgG2 agonistic monoclonal antibody. Partial responses occurred in three dose-escalation patients, of whom one had hepatocellular carcinoma and two had cutaneous melanoma. The paper describes the monotherapy dose-escalation part (N of about 52 patients) of the phase I trial of ivuxolimab. Of the 50 to 55 patients in dose escalation, some 20 had hepatocellular carcinoma, about 15 had melanoma, 9 had renal cell carcinoma and 9 had head and neck cancer. Intravenous ivuxolimab was administered to patients every 2 weeks at six dose levels: 0.01, 0.1, 0.3, 1.5, 3 and 10 mg/kg. The point of sequencing TCRbeta in the periphery was to test whether ivuxolimab changed TCR sequence diversity and drove clonal T-cell expansion. Prior anti-PD-1, anti-PD-L1 or anti-CTLA-4 therapy was permitted, and checkpoint inhibitors had been received by more than 35% of dose-escalation patients. The dose-escalation cohort was roughly 83% male with a mean age of about 65 years, ranging from 23 to 79. On the study overall, not on this receptor specifically: In the 0.1-3.0 mg/kg groups, partial responders had among the lowest normalized peripheral clonal expansion, particularly in CD8+ T cells. Low levels of normalized T-cell clonal expansion were also shown by some nonresponding patients. Clonal expansion of both CD4+ and CD8+ blood T cells was observed from baseline to week 6 at doses 0.1 to 3.0 mg/kg. After ivuxolimab, expanded clones were on average more numerous among CD8+ T cells than among CD4+ T cells. Antigen specificity was not determined for the clonally expanded peripheral T cells.

The trial excluded patients who had a history of autoimmune disease or were on systemic immunosuppression. Peripheral blood for TCR sequencing was collected from all dose cohorts at baseline, on cycle 4 day 1, and on cycle 7 day 1. Samples were obtained from an open-label, multicenter, first-in-human phase I dose-escalation trial of ivuxolimab. Adults with locally advanced or metastatic melanoma, renal cell, hepatocellular, or head and neck squamous cell carcinoma were enrolled in the trial. Before TCR sequencing, CD4+ T cells and CD8+ T cells were sorted from peripheral blood as separate populations. The CDR3 runs 16 residues from the cysteine to the phenylalanine. The entry retains the CDR3 DNA only, 48 bases that are in frame from base 1. CDR1 is given as MGHRA and CDR2 as YSYEKL, both from the germline V gene. Regarding this clone: Its specific antigen is unknown. Base qualities are missing; no much larger clone stands one base away. The sample contains more than one DNA sequence encoding this CDR3.

For sequencing of the TCRbeta CDR3 region, genomic DNA was extracted from the sorted cells. The immunoSEQ Assay was used for sequencing of TCRbeta CDR3 regions. Here the immuneACCESS table is served through TCRdb, limited to in-frame sequences with V and J called. Missing clones are a known gap in these copies; in checked studies unresolved V genes cover under half, and the rest lacks a known reason. The sample table lists 99,000 or so clones, more than 80% of them with a count of one. The ten largest clonotypes hold roughly 5% of the sample. Here the sequenced sample was CD4+ or CD8+ T cells sorted from blood, taken in a trial of the OX40 agonist ivuxolimab. The sequence came from an adult with an advanced solid tumor such as melanoma, head and neck, liver or kidney cancer. The chain joins TRBV4-1 to TRBJ2-5; TRBD2 fits 10 bases in the junction. The DNA end is a closer match to TRBJ2-7, so the J assignment may be wrong. Here is the DNA: TGCGCCAGCAGCCAAGGTCCTAGCGGGAGCTCCTACGAGCAGTACTTC. Translated, this gives CASSQGPSGSSYEQYF.